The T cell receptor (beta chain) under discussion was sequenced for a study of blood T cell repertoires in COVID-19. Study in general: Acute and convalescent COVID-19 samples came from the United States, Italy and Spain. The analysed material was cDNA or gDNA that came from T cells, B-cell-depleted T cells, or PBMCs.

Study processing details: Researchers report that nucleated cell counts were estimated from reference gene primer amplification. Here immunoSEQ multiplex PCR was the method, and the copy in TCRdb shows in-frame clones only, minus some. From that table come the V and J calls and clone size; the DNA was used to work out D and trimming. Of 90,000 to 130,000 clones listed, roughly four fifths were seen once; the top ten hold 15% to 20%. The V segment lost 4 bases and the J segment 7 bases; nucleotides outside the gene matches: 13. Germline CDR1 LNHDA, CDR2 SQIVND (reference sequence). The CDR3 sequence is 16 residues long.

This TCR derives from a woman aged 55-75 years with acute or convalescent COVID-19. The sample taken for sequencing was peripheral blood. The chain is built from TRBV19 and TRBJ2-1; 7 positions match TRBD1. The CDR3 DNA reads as TGTGCCAGTAGTACCCTAAGGGGACAGTCTGGGAATGAGCAGTTCTTC. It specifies CASSTLRGQSGNEQFF. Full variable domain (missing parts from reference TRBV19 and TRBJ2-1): DGGITQSPKYLFRKEGQNVTLSCEQNLNHDAMYWYRQDPGQGLRLIYYSQIVNDFQKGDIAEGYSVSREKKESFPLTVTSAQKNPTAFYLCASSTLRGQSGNEQFFGPGTRLTVL.